This T cell receptor beta chain was profiled in a study of spatial heterogeneity in lung cancer. Study information: The average count in raw reads for each unique TCR and UMI combination exceeded eight appearances.

This clonotype was detected many times. Its antigen is unknown. Overall study results and limits: Expanded tumor TCRs that were ubiquitous appeared in blood more at resection than follow-up.

In germline, CDR1 is SGDLS, CDR2 YYNGEE. The CDR3 length is 12 residues. Trimming pared 3 bases from V and 11 bases from J, leaving 13 bases between. TCRdb analysed the 5' RACE reads with MiXCR anew, one entry per CDR3 protein. This repertoire shows 23,000 or so distinct CDR3 sequences, 7% found once; its top ten account for roughly 13%. The time point was: sample taken at primary tumor resection. Donors were about 70 untreated early-stage non-small cell lung cancer patients. From tumor, nontumor lung or frozen PBMC, whole RNA was taken unsorted for sequencing. The specimen comprised PBMCs, sampled at surgery. This sequence originates from a male donor with early-stage non-small cell lung cancer. This rearrangement joins TRBV9 to TRBJ2-3; no firm D call. CDR3 DNA: TGTGCCAGCAGCGCAGACACCTTGCAGCAGTATTTT. It encodes CASSADTLQQYF.